The 5 T cell receptor beta chains below all came from one sample that was sequenced in a study of blood T cell repertoires in COVID-19. TCRdb's copy holds only in-frame clones and misses some; the assay was immunoSEQ multiplex PCR. This sample yields over 70,000 clones, of which approximately 76% are seen a single time; 15% to 20% belongs to the top ten. The sequenced material came from peripheral blood. The receptors shown here come from a man aged 65-85 years with active or convalescent COVID-19.

This clone turned up a few times. The V and J genes are TRBV14 and TRBJ1-2; tentative D call: TRBD1 (5 bases). Deletions cut 4 bases from V and 8 bases from J, with 8 bases between. The V gene's germline CDR1 is SGHDN and CDR2 FVKESK. This CDR3 is built from 11 residues. For the CDR3, the DNA is TGTGCCAGCAGCCCAGGGTTCGGCTACACCTTC. Translated, it gives CASSPGFGYTF. Drawing the rest from reference TRBV14 and TRBJ1-2, the complete variable domain is EAGVTQFPSHSVIEKGQTVTLRCDPISGHDNLYWYRRVMGKEIKFLLHFVKESKQDESGMPNNRFLAERTGGTYSTLKVQPAELEDSGVYFCASSPGFGYTFGSGTRLTVV.

The chain is built from TRBV28 and TRBJ1-5, with no clear D. The CDR3 spans 12 residues. Germline values: CDR1 MDHEN, CDR2 SYDVKM. V was pared by 7 bases and J by 6 bases, with 10 bases between. The CDR3 sequence: CASNPFSQPQHF. The CDR3 bases are TGTGCCAGCAACCCGTTTAGTCAGCCCCAGCATTTT.

The V and J genes are TRBV3-1 (or the pseudogene TRBV3-2) and TRBJ1-1; D is unresolved. Trimming took 4 bases from V and 9 from J, leaving 9 bases between them. The length of the CDR3 is 11 residues. The germline CDR1 and CDR2 sequences are LGHDT and YNNKEL (reference sequence). The CDR3 loop is CASSLNSKAFF. The DNA for the CDR3 is TGTGCCAGCAGCCTGAATTCTAAAGCTTTCTTT.

V and J are TRBV13 and TRBJ1-2; tentatively, D is TRBD1 (5 bases). The CDR3 sequence is 14 residues long. Looked up from germline, CDR1 is PRHDT and CDR2 is FYEKMQ (reference sequence). The V and J ends lost 2 bases and 4 bases respectively, with 11 bases between them. This CDR3 reads CASSLSRGSYGYTF. The DNA of the CDR3 is TGTGCCAGCAGCTTATCTAGGGGATCCTATGGCTACACCTTC.

This chain joins TRBV3-1 (or the pseudogene TRBV3-2) and TRBJ2-5, with D possibly TRBD1 on 6 matching bases. CDR3 length: 16 amino acids. The V and J ends lost 1 base and 5 bases respectively, with 17 bases between them. Germline V gene data show CDR1 as LGHDT and CDR2 as YNNKEL (reference sequence). The CDR3 reads CASSQGGLGALETQYF. In DNA, the CDR3 is TGTGCCAGCAGCCAAGGGGGGCTCGGGGCTTTGGAGACCCAGTACTTC.